These T cell receptor beta chains were read from a single sample in a study of a mutant IDH1 vaccine in newly diagnosed glioma. This table comes from immunoSEQ multiplex PCR, and its TCRdb copy is limited to in-frame clones, with some not included. Of around 50,000 clones listed, 88% are singletons. These receptors' antigens are unknown. Sequenced here: PBMCs, sampled from a glioma patient whose treatment included an IDH1 peptide vaccine. Receptors originate from a middle-aged woman with glioma. CDR3s include the opening cysteine and the closing phenylalanine or tryptophan. Fields, in order: J gene, V gene, clone size, CDR3 protein. Only some rows state a clone size, as once, few, many or a class for expanded clones.

TRBJ1-5,TRBV19,once,CASVPTGGNQPQHF
TRBJ1-5,TRBV7-8,-,CASSLAPVQYSNQPQHF
TRBJ2-3,TRBV11-1,once,CASSPFRGLPDTQYF
TRBJ2-5,TRBV5-1,-,CASSLEGETQYF
TRBJ2-7,TRBV5-1,-,CASSYTAGTRGGGEQYF
TRBJ2-5,TRBV5-4,-,CASSIPLAGGTGTQYF
TRBJ1-6,TRBV7-2,-,CASSLNVINSALHF
TRBJ2-7,TRBV18,-,CASSPGPTGTGSYEQYF
TRBJ2-7,TRBV6-1,-,CASSESVAGGPPYEQYF
TRBJ2-7,TRBV6-6,-,CASSYEGGRGGYEQYF
TRBJ1-1,TRBV6-1,-,CASSETVVDTEAFF
TRBJ1-1,TRBV7-9,-,CASSLVRGPNTEAFF
TRBJ2-7,TRBV7-9,-,CASSSPGQPYEQYF
TRBJ2-3,TRBV6-5,-,CASRANALTDTQYF
TRBJ2-7,TRBV5-4,-,CASSDPIGEQYF
TRBJ1-1,TRBV6-5,-,CASARVNTEAFF
TRBJ2-7,TRBV27,-,CASSLIGGIYEQYF